Each of the 29 T cell receptor beta chains below was sequenced from the same sample in a study of T cell responses to AZD1222 COVID-19 vaccine. Clones were read by immunoSEQ multiplex PCR, and TCRdb kept only the in-frame ones, dropping some. The sample consists of 100,000 to 130,000 clones, approximately 89% of them appearing once. The material sequenced was peripheral blood, taken on day 0 of MenACWY control vaccination. The source is an adult in good health.

J is TRBJ1-6 and V is TRBV2, with no clear D. Germline lookup yields CDR1 SNHLY and CDR2 FYNNEI. This CDR3 has 14 residues. V dropped 8 bases and J dropped 2 bases, with 10 bases sitting between them. The DNA for the CDR3 is TGTGCCAGCGGCACCGGGACCTATAATTCACCCCTCCACTTT. Translated: CASGTGTYNSPLHF.

This rearrangement joins TRBV5-8 to TRBJ1-6; D is perhaps TRBD1 (5 bases). The CDR3 covers 17 residues. Trimming left V 1 base short and J 6 bases short, with 17 bases between. Germline V gives CDR1 SGHTS, CDR2 YDEGEE. Here the CDR3 DNA reads TGTGCCAGCAGCTTGCAGATGATAGGGGACGGTAATTCACCCCTCCACTTT. It yields the protein CASSLQMIGDGNSPLHF.

The rearrangement joins TRBV6-5 to TRBJ1-5; D gene ambiguous. Trimming took 2 bases from V and 1 from J, leaving 6 bases between them. CDR1 MNHEY and CDR2 SVGAGI come from the germline V gene. The CDR3 consists of 14 residues. The CDR3 sequence is CASSYGVSNQPQHF. DNA for the CDR3: TGTGCCAGCAGTTACGGGGTGAGCAATCAGCCCCAGCATTTT.

This clone was counted a few times. The chain links TRBV15 to TRBJ1-5, with D possibly matching TRBD1 (5 bases). The germline V gene has CDR1 LNHNV and CDR2 YYDKDF (reference sequence). The CDR3 consists of 16 residues. V gave up 0 bases and J gave up 4 bases, with 13 bases separating them. The DNA of the CDR3 is TGTGCCACCAGCAGAGATTTGGGCAGGGAGAATCAGCCCCAGCATTTT. This translates into CATSRDLGRENQPQHF.

This rearrangement joins TRBV4-3 to TRBJ2-1, with D uncertain. Germline CDR1 reads LGHNA; CDR2 reads YSLEER. This CDR3 contains 14 residues. Trimming removed 0 bases from V and 10 bases from J, with 13 bases in between. CDR3 region: CASSQDGKELEQFF. The CDR3 nucleotides are TGCGCCAGCAGCCAAGATGGAAAGGAGCTAGAGCAGTTCTTC.

V usage is TRBV18 and J usage is TRBJ1-4; D is undetermined. This CDR3 spans 14 amino acids. The V end lost 2 bases, the J end lost 8 bases, and 12 bases lay between the germline ends. The germline gives CDR1 KGHSH, CDR2 LQKENI. CDR3 nucleotide sequence: TGTGCCAGCTCACCATCGTCGACAATCGAAAAACTGTTTTTT. It is translated as CASSPSSTIEKLFF.

The table lists this clone with a count of one. The genes are TRBV21-1 and TRBJ2-3; TRBD1 is the table's D call, not checked against the DNA. TRBV21-1 is a listed pseudogene. The CDR3 length is 14 residues. The CDR3 bases are TGTGCCAGCAGCAAACTGGGGCCACGAACCGGGCAGTATTTT. Encoded protein: CASSKLGPRTGQYF.

V and J are TRBV2 and TRBJ2-1; 12 bases map to TRBD2. Germline CDR1 SNHLY, CDR2 FYNNEI. The CDR3 length is 16 residues. V shed 3 bases and J 5 bases; nucleotides not matched to a gene: 5. The chain's CDR3 is CASSDPGTSGHNEQFF. The CDR3 DNA reads as TGTGCCAGCAGTGATCCTGGGACTAGCGGGCACAATGAGCAGTTCTTC.

The chain carries TRBV3-1 (or the pseudogene TRBV3-2) and TRBJ2-3; 7 nucleotides match TRBD1. The CDR3 runs to 14 residues. V shed 4 bases, J shed 2 bases, and the junction held 3 bases outside the gene matches. Germline V gives CDR1 LGHDT, CDR2 YNNKEL (reference sequence). CDR3 residues: CASSLTGDTDTQYF. CDR3 sequence (DNA): TGTGCCAGCAGCCTCACAGGGGACACAGATACGCAGTATTTT.

This sequence joins TRBV5-4 and TRBJ2-1; D tentatively fits TRBD1 or TRBD2 (5 bases each). CDR1 is SGHNT and CDR2 is YYREEE in the germline V gene (reference sequence). Trimming pared 7 bases from V and 5 bases from J, leaving 16 bases between. This CDR3 is built from 14 residues. CDR3 DNA sequence: TGTGCCAGCCGACCCCAGGGACGGCACAATGAGCAGTTCTTC. This translates into CASRPQGRHNEQFF.

This chain connects TRBV4-1 to TRBJ1-5; the match to TRBD1 covers 8 bases. Germline CDR1 is MGHRA and CDR2 is YSYEKL. Trimming at V came to 4 bases and at J to 2 bases, leaving 4 bases not matched to a gene. The CDR3 loop spans 15 amino acids. The CDR3 DNA sequence: TGCGCCAGCAGCCTCGGACAGGGTGGCAATCAGCCCCAGCATTTT. Protein product: CASSLGQGGNQPQHF.

This clone came up once. CDR3 protein: CASSYSWQGLNSPLHF. CDR3 coding DNA: TGTGCCAGCAGTTACTCGTGGCAGGGACTGAATTCACCCCTCCACTTT. The chain employs TRBV6-5 and TRBJ1-6; D is possibly TRBD1 (5 bases). Looked up from germline, CDR1 is MNHEY and CDR2 is SVGAGI. V gave up 0 bases and J gave up 7 bases, with 13 bases separating them. The CDR3 loop spans 16 amino acids.

This clone was seen just once. The V gene is TRBV6-4, the J gene TRBJ1-5, with D unclear. The germline V gene encodes CDR1 MRHNA and CDR2 SNTAGT. The CDR3 consists of 13 residues. V lost 4 bases and J 8 bases, leaving 12 bases between the germline ends. This CDR3 reads CASSGEEGEPQHF. The CDR3 DNA sequence: TGTGCCAGCAGTGGAGAAGAAGGAGAGCCCCAGCATTTT.

The V call is TRBV9, the J call TRBJ1-1; D is unclear. The CDR3 is 13 residues long. V gave up 2 bases and J gave up 1 base, with 6 bases separating them. Germline CDR1 reads SGDLS; CDR2 reads YYNGEE. The CDR3 coding sequence is TGTGCCAGCAGCGTCGGGTCGAACACTGAAGCTTTCTTT. Translated: CASSVGSNTEAFF.

The chain employs TRBV4-2 and TRBJ1-4, with no clear D. Germline V lookup: CDR1 LGHNA, CDR2 YNFKEQ. This CDR3 comprises 14 residues. Trimming took off 1 base at V and 12 bases at J, with 15 bases between the two ends. This CDR3 is CASSQGEHIRELFF. Here the CDR3 DNA reads TGTGCCAGCAGCCAAGGGGAACATATCCGTGAACTGTTTTTT.

This clone occurred once. The chain uses TRBV30 and TRBJ1-6, with D perhaps TRBD1 (6 bases). This CDR3 has 17 amino acids. Trimming pared 0 bases from V and 7 bases from J, leaving 19 bases between. CDR1 and CDR2 from the germline V gene are GTSNPN and SVGIG (reference sequence). The CDR3, as DNA: TGTGCCTGGAGTGTACGGGCCTCAGGGGCCGCAAATTCACCCCTCCACTTT. Its protein is CAWSVRASGAANSPLHF.

The chain joins TRBV11-3 to TRBJ1-6; no clear D gene. With 1 base removed from V and 6 bases from J, the gap between germline ends came to 4 bases. The length of the CDR3 is 13 residues. Germline V gives CDR1 SGHNT, CDR2 YENEEA. CDR3 in amino acids: CASSLGLNSPLHF. The CDR3 DNA reads as TGTGCCAGCAGCTTAGGCCTTAATTCACCCCTCCACTTT.

The chain employs TRBV11-3 and TRBJ2-1; the match to TRBD2 covers 9 bases. The germline gives CDR1 SGHNT, CDR2 YENEEA. The CDR3 totals 18 residues. The J segment lost 8 bases and the V segment lost 1 base, leaving 15 bases of the junction unmatched. For the CDR3, the DNA is TGTGCCAGCAGCTTAGGAAGTCAAGGGCTAGCGGGGAGGGATGAGCAGTTCTTC. Encoded protein: CASSLGSQGLAGRDEQFF.

This clone was seen only a few times. V and J are TRBV9 and TRBJ2-7; D gene unclear. The CDR3 extends over 11 amino acids. CDR1 is SGDLS and CDR2 is YYNGEE in the germline V gene. Trimming removed 7 bases at V and 10 bases at J, with 15 bases between. The CDR3, as DNA: TGTGCCAGCGGGTCGGCTCGTCAACAGTACTTC. Its protein product is CASGSARQQYF.

The rearrangement uses TRBV19 and TRBJ1-2, with D unresolved. CDR3 size: 11 residues. The germline V gene has CDR1 LNHDA and CDR2 SQIVND (reference sequence). V lost 2 bases to trimming and J lost 9 bases, with 7 bases between them. CDR3 residues: CASSIYGRYTF. In DNA, the CDR3 is TGTGCCAGTAGTATATATGGGCGCTACACCTTC.

This clone has a single count. The genes are TRBV5-1 and TRBJ1-5, with 7 bases fitting TRBD1. The CDR3 runs to 14 residues. With V trimmed by 2 bases and J by 5 bases, 4 bases remained unmatched. Germline lookup yields CDR1 SGHRS and CDR2 YFSETQ. CDR3 in amino acids: CASSFNTGDQPQHF. The CDR3 DNA reads TGCGCCAGCAGCTTTAACACAGGGGATCAGCCCCAGCATTTT. The full variable domain, in which reference TRBV5-1 and TRBJ1-5 provide the parts outside the CDR3, is KAGVTQTPRYLIKTRGQQVTLSCSPISGHRSVSWYQQTPGQGLQFLFEYFSETQRNKGNFPGRFSGRQFSNSRSEMNVSTLELGDSALYLCASSFNTGDQPQHFGDGTRLSIL.

The chain recombines TRBV27 with TRBJ1-1, with D hard to call. Trimming stripped 5 bases from V and 2 bases from J, with 12 bases between. From germline, CDR1 is MNHEY and CDR2 SMNVEV (reference sequence). This CDR3 has 14 amino acids. The CDR3 sequence: CASSPLDLNTEAFF. CDR3 bases: TGTGCCAGCAGTCCCCTAGACCTCAACACTGAAGCTTTCTTT.

The chain combines TRBV6-2 or TRBV6-3 with TRBJ2-7, with TRBD2 matching over 7 bases. The CDR3 totals 14 residues. The V and J ends lost 2 bases and 0 bases, in that order; junction bases with no gene match: 1. Germline V lookup: CDR1 MNHEY, CDR2 SVGEGT. CDR3 amino acids: CASSYAGDSYEQYF. The CDR3, as DNA: TGTGCCAGCAGTTACGCGGGGGACTCCTACGAGCAGTACTTC.

The rearrangement uses TRBV28 and TRBJ2-5; TRBD1 matches at 7 bases. From germline, CDR1 is MDHEN and CDR2 SYDVKM. There are 15 residues in the CDR3. Trimming cost V 3 bases and J 5 bases; bases outside gene matches: 9. The CDR3 DNA reads TGTGCCAGCAGTTTTGGAACAGGGGCAGGCGAGACCCAGTACTTC. It specifies CASSFGTGAGETQYF.

In the case of this clone: A much larger clonotype is one base distant, so this may be a read error. CDR3 nucleotide sequence: TGCGCCTGCAGCCGACCGGACAGGGCCTACGAGCAGTACTTC. Translation: CACSRPDRAYEQYF. This chain joins TRBV5-1 and TRBJ2-7, with 8 positions matching TRBD1. The CDR3 contains 14 residues. The germline V gene has CDR1 SGHRS and CDR2 YFSETQ.

The genes are TRBV6-5 and TRBJ2-3, with a possible D match to TRBD2 (7 bases). The length of the CDR3 is 15 residues. CDR1 is MNHEY, CDR2 SVGAGI, per germline. V lost 6 bases, J lost 8 bases, and 21 bases lay in between. CDR3 region: CASRAWGGGSSTQYF. The CDR3 nucleotides are TGTGCCAGCAGGGCCTGGGGCGGGGGCTCTTCTACGCAGTATTTT.

The rearrangement links TRBV6-5 to TRBJ1-2; TRBD1 aligns across 8 bases. CDR3 length equals 14 residues. Germline trimming cut 3 bases from V and 4 bases from J; bases unmatched to any gene: 4. The germline CDR1 and CDR2 sequences are MNHEY and SVGAGI. CDR3 nucleotides: TGTGCCAGCAGTTATGGACAGGGAATCTATGGCTACACCTTC. Protein: CASSYGQGIYGYTF.

The chain links TRBV4-2 to TRBJ2-5; 9 bases are shared with TRBD1. Germline CDR1 reads LGHNA; CDR2 reads YNFKEQ. The CDR3 runs to 15 residues. V shed 4 bases, J shed 5 bases, and the junction held 8 bases outside the gene matches. The CDR3 DNA sequence: TGTGCCAGCAGCCCAACCGGACAGGGGAGGGAGACCCAGTACTTC. It encodes CASSPTGQGRETQYF.

CDR3 loop: CASGPESGNTIYF. In DNA, the CDR3 is TGTGCCAGCGGGCCAGAATCTGGAAACACCATATATTTT. V usage is TRBV7-8 and J usage is TRBJ1-3; D ambiguous. Per the germline V gene, CDR1 is SGHVS and CDR2 is FQNEAQ. The ends were cut back, 8 bases at V and 1 base at J, with 9 bases in the middle. This CDR3 has 13 residues.